This T cell receptor (beta chain) derives from a study of T cell responses to AZD1222 COVID-19 vaccine. At the level of the study: Both about-4-week and about-12-week second-dose recipients were combined.

Clones were read by immunoSEQ multiplex PCR, and TCRdb kept only the in-frame ones, dropping some. The sample shows some 150,000 clones, roughly 89% of them seen only once. The germline V gene encodes CDR1 MNHEY and CDR2 SVGAGI. With 2 bases removed from V and 8 bases from J, the gap between germline ends came to 13 bases. The CDR3 is 15 amino acids. Overall study results and limits: Donor demographics were predominantly white British with a female majority; clonal diversity may be underestimated. Targets within unmutated variant regions were reportedly found for nearly half of spike-specific TCRs. Following two doses of AZD1222, Spike-specific TCR breadth and depth rose.

About this clone: The antigen is not known.

This TCR came from an adult in good health. Sequencing used peripheral blood, obtained on day 0 of AZD1222 vaccination. The V call is TRBV6-5, the J call TRBJ1-6; D may be TRBD1 (6 bases). The CDR3 DNA reads as TGTGCCAGCAGTTACGGGGGACATCTAGATTCACCCCTCCACTTT. Its protein is CASSYGGHLDSPLHF.